Listed below are T cell receptor beta chains from one sample, sequenced in a study of blood T cell repertoires in COVID-19. Repertoires were generated with immunoSEQ multiplex PCR, while TCRdb's copy carries only in-frame clones and drops some. Counted here are just over 350,000 clones, roughly 90% occurring once; the ten biggest clones make up about 7.6%. The sample consisted of peripheral blood. The receptors were gathered from a woman in her fifties or sixties with COVID-19, enrolled during active disease. Both conserved end residues are part of each CDR3. Fields, in order: D gene, clone size, J gene, V gene, CDR3 protein, CDR3 DNA. A D gene is named only where the DNA matches it firmly. Where a row states a size, it is once, few, many or the class of an expanded clone; other rows omit it.

D gene: TRBD1
clone size: once
J gene: TRBJ1-1
V gene: TRBV30
CDR3 protein: CAWSHILGTGGNTEAFF
CDR3 DNA: TGTGCCTGGAGTCACATCCTTGGGACAGGGGGTAACACTGAAGCTTTCTTT

D gene: TRBD1
clone size: NA
J gene: TRBJ2-1
V gene: TRBV6-6
CDR3 protein: CASSYKGQGYNEQFF
CDR3 DNA: TGTGCCAGCAGTTACAAAGGACAGGGCTACAATGAGCAGTTCTTC

D gene: TRBD1
clone size: NA
J gene: TRBJ1-3
V gene: TRBV7-3
CDR3 protein: CASSRQGPPDTIYF
CDR3 DNA: TGTGCCAGCAGCCGACAGGGTCCCCCGGACACCATATATTTT

D gene: NA
clone size: NA
J gene: TRBJ1-3
V gene: TRBV11-3
CDR3 protein: CASSLRQSSSGNTIYF
CDR3 DNA: TGTGCCAGCAGCTTGAGGCAGTCGAGCTCTGGAAACACCATATATTTT

D gene: TRBD1
clone size: NA
J gene: TRBJ1-1
V gene: TRBV29-1
CDR3 protein: CSVDHSGGTEAFF
CDR3 DNA: TGCAGCGTTGACCATTCAGGGGGGACTGAAGCTTTCTTT

D gene: NA
clone size: NA
J gene: TRBJ1-4
V gene: TRBV5-1
CDR3 protein: CASSTQDPEEKLFF
CDR3 DNA: TGCGCCAGCAGTACACAGGACCCGGAGGAAAAACTGTTTTTT

D gene: NA
clone size: NA
J gene: TRBJ2-1
V gene: TRBV5-4
CDR3 protein: CASSLDEVRNEQFF
CDR3 DNA: TGTGCCAGCAGCTTGGATGAGGTTAGAAATGAGCAGTTCTTC

D gene: TRBD2
clone size: once
J gene: TRBJ2-2
V gene: TRBV4-1
CDR3 protein: CASSQEVRGENTGELFF
CDR3 DNA: TGCGCCAGCAGCCAAGAGGTACGGGGGGAGAACACCGGGGAGCTGTTTTTT

D gene: NA
clone size: NA
J gene: TRBJ2-5
V gene: TRBV18
CDR3 protein: CASSPPTVVETQYF
CDR3 DNA: TGTGCCAGCTCACCGCCTACAGTTGTCGAGACCCAGTACTTC

D gene: TRBD1
clone size: NA
J gene: TRBJ1-2
V gene: TRBV6-1
CDR3 protein: CASSEHPGQGGYTF
CDR3 DNA: TGTGCCAGCAGTGAGCACCCGGGACAGGGTGGCTACACCTTC

D gene: NA
clone size: NA
J gene: TRBJ1-5
V gene: TRBV5-1
CDR3 protein: CASSLSGDISNQPQHF
CDR3 DNA: TGCGCCAGCAGCTTGAGCGGGGACATTAGCAATCAGCCCCAGCATTTT

D gene: NA
clone size: few
J gene: TRBJ1-1
V gene: TRBV30
CDR3 protein: CAWSVGQGIAEAFF
CDR3 DNA: TGTGCCTGGAGTGTCGGGCAGGGGATCGCTGAAGCTTTCTTT

D gene: TRBD1
clone size: once
J gene: TRBJ1-3
V gene: TRBV30
CDR3 protein: CAWYRGSGNTIYF
CDR3 DNA: TGTGCCTGGTACAGGGGGTCTGGAAACACCATATATTTT

D gene: NA
clone size: once
J gene: TRBJ1-2
V gene: TRBV10-2
CDR3 protein: CASSGGGGIYGYTF
CDR3 DNA: TGCGCCAGCAGTGGCGGGGGAGGGATATATGGCTACACCTTC

D gene: TRBD1
clone size: NA
J gene: TRBJ1-5
V gene: TRBV4-3
CDR3 protein: CASSQGQGHQPQHF
CDR3 DNA: TGCGCCAGCAGCCAAGGACAGGGTCATCAGCCCCAGCATTTT